This T cell receptor beta chain originates from a study of identical twins. This clonotype was observed a handful of times. Using its own MiXCR run on the 5' RACE reads, TCRdb lists one record per CDR3 protein. The sample carries hundreds of thousands of distinct CDR3 sequences, 9% to 15% recorded once. V lost 6 bases and J lost 8; bases outside the gene matches: 3. Germline-derived CDR1 and CDR2 are SGHVS and FQNEAQ. This CDR3 has 12 amino acids. These records were also assigned to another study, of yellow fever vaccine responses in identical twins.

The sample comprised CD8+ T cells sorted from blood. The chain is built from TRBV7-8 and TRBJ2-1; TRBD2 agrees at 8 bases. This sequence was found in a woman aged 18-29 years in good health. DNA for the CDR3: TGTGCCAGCAGGCCCGGGGGGGATGAGCAGTTCTTC. It translates to CASRPGGDEQFF.